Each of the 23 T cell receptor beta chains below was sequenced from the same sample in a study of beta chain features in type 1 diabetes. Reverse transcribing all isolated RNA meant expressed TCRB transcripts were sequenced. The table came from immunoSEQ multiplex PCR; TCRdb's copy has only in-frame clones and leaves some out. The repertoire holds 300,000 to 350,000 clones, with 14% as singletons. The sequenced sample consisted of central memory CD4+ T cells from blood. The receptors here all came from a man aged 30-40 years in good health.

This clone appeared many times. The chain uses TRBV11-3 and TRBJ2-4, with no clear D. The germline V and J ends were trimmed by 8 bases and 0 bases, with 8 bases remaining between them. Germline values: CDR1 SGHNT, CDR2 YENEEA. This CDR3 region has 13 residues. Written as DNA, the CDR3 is TGTGCCAGCCTAGACGGAGCCAAAAACATTCAGTACTTC. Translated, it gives CASLDGAKNIQYF.

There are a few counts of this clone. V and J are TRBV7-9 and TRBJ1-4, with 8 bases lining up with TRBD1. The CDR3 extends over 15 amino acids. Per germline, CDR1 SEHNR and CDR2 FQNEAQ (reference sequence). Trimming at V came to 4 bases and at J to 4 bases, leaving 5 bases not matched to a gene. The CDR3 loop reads CASSSRQGYNEKLFF. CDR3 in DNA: TGTGCCAGCAGCTCTCGACAGGGGTATAATGAAAAACTGTTTTTT.

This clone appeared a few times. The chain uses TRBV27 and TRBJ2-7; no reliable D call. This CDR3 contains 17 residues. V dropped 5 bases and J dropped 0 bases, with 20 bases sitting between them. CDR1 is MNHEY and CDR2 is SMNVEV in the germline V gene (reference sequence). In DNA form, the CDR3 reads TGTGCCAGCAGTCAGAACCCCCGCCCCCAAAGCTCCTACGAGCAGTACTTC. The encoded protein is CASSQNPRPQSSYEQYF.

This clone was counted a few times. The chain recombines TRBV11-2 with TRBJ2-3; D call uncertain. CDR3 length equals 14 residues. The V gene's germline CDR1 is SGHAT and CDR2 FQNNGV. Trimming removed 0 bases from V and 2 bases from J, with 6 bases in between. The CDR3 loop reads CASSLDRNTDTQYF. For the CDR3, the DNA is TGTGCCAGCAGCTTAGACCGGAACACAGATACGCAGTATTTT.

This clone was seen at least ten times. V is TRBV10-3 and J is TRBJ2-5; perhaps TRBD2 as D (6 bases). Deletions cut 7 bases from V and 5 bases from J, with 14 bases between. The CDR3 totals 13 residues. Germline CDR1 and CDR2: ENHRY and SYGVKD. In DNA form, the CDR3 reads TGTGCCATCACCGGAGGGAGTGAGGAGACCCAGTACTTC. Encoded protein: CAITGGSEETQYF.

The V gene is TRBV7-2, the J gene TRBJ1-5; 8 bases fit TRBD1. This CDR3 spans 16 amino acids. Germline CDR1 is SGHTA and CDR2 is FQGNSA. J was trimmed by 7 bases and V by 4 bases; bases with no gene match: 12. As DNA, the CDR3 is TGTGCCAGCAGCTCCCTGGGCGGACAGGGAGGACAGCCCCAGCATTTT. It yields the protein CASSSLGGQGGQPQHF.

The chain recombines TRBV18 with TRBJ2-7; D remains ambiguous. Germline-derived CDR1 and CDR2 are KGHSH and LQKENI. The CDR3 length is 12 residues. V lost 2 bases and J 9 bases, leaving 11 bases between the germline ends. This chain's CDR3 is CASSPNGEMQYF. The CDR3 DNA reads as TGTGCCAGCTCACCAAACGGAGAAATGCAGTACTTC.

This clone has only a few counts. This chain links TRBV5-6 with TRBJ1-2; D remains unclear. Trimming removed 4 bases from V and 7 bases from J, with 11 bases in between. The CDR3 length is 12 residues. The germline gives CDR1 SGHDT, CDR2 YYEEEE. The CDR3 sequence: CASSQNLGGYTF. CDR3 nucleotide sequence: TGTGCCAGCAGCCAAAACCTGGGTGGCTACACCTTC.

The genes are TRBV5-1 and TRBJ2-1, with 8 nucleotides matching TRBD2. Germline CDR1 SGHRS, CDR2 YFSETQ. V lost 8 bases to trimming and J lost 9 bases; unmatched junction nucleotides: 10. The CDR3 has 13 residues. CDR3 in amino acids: CASIERESTEQFF. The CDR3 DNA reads TGCGCCAGTATTGAGCGGGAGTCTACTGAGCAGTTCTTC.

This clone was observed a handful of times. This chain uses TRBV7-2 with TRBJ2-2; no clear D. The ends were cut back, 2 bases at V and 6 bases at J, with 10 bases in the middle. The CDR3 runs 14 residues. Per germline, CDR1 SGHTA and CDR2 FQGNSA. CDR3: CASSLSVKSGELFF. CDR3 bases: TGTGCCAGCAGCTTATCGGTAAAATCCGGGGAGCTGTTTTTT.

CDR3 residues: CASSAGERYEKLFF. The CDR3, as DNA: TGCGCCAGCAGTGCCGGCGAGCGTTATGAAAAACTGTTTTTT. The V gene is TRBV5-1, the J gene TRBJ1-4; no reliable D call. The germline V gene has CDR1 SGHRS and CDR2 YFSETQ. V shed 5 bases and J shed 6 bases, with 14 bases lying between them. The CDR3 loop spans 14 amino acids. Supplemented by reference TRBV5-1 and TRBJ1-4, the full variable domain reads KAGVTQTPRYLIKTRGQQVTLSCSPISGHRSVSWYQQTPGQGLQFLFEYFSETQRNKGNFPGRFSGRQFSNSRSEMNVSTLELGDSALYLCASSAGERYEKLFFGSGTQLSVL.

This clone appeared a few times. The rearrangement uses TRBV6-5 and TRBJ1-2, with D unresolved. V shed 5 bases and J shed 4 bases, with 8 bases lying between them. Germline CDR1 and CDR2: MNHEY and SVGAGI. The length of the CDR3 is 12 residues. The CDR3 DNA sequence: TGTGCCAGCAGTCCGGGAATCTATGGCTACACCTTC. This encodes CASSPGIYGYTF.

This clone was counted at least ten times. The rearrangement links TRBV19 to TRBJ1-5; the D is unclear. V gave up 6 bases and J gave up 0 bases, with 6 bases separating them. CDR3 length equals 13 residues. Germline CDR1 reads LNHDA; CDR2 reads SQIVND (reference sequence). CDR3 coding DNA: TGTGCCAGTAGGACATATAGCAATCAGCCCCAGCATTTT. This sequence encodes CASRTYSNQPQHF.

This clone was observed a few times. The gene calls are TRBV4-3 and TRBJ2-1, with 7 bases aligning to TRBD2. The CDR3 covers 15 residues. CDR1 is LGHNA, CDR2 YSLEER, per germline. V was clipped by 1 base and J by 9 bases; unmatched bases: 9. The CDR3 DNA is TGCGCCAGCAGCCAAGGGGAGGGAGTAGGTAGTGAGCAGTTCTTC. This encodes CASSQGEGVGSEQFF.

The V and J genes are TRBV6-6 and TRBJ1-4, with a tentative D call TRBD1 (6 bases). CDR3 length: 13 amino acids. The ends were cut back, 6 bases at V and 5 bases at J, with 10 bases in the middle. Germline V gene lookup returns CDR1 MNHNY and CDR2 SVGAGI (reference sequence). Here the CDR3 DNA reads TGTGCCAGCAGCCTCGGACAGAATGAAAAACTGTTTTTT. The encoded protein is CASSLGQNEKLFF.

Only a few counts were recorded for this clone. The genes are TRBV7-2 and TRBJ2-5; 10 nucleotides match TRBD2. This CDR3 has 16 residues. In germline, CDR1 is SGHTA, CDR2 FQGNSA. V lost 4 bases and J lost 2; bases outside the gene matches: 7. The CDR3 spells CASSSSGLASQETQYF. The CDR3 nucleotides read TGTGCCAGCAGCTCCTCGGGACTAGCGAGTCAAGAGACCCAGTACTTC.

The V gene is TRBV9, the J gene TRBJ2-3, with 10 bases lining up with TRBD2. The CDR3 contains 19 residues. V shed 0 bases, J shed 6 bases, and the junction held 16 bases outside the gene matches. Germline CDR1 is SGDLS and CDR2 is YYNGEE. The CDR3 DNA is TGTGCCAGCAGCGTAGTCCCAGCGGGAGGGCCTTTAGCTATGGATACGCAGTATTTT. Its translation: CASSVVPAGGPLAMDTQYF.

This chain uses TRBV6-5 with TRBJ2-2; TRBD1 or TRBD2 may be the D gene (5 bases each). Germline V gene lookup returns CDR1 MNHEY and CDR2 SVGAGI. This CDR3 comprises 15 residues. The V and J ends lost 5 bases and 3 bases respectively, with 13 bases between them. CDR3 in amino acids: CASSLGDLHTGELFF. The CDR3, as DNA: TGTGCCAGCAGTCTGGGGGATCTTCACACCGGGGAGCTGTTTTTT.

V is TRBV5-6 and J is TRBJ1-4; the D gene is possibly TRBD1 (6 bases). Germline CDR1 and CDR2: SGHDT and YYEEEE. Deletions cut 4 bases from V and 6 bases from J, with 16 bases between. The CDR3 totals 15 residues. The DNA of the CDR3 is TGTGCCAGCAGCACAACAGGGTTTATCCATGAAAAACTGTTTTTT. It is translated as CASSTTGFIHEKLFF.

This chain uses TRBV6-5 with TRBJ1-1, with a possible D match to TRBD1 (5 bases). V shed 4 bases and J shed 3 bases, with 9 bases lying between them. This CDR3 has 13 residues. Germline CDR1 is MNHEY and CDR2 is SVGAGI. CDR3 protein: CASSFGGYTEAFF. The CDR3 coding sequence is TGTGCCAGCAGTTTCGGGGGATACACTGAAGCTTTCTTT.

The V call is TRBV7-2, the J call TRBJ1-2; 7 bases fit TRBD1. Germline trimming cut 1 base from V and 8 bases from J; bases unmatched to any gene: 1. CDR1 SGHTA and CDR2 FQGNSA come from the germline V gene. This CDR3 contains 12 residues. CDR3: CASSLETGGYTF. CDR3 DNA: TGTGCCAGCAGCTTAGAGACAGGGGGCTACACCTTC.

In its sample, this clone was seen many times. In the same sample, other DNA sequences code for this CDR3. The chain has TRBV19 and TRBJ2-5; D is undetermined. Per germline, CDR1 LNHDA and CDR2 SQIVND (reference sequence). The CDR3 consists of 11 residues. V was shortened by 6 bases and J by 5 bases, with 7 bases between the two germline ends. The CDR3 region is CASSRWETQYF. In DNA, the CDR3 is TGTGCCAGTAGCAGATGGGAGACCCAGTACTTC.

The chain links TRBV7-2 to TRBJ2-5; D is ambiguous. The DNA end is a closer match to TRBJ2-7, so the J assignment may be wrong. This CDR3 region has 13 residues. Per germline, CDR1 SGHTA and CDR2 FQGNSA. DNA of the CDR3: TGTGCCATCATGACGGGCGTGGGGATCGAGCAGTACTTC. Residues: CAIMTGVGIEQYF.